This record looks at one TCR beta chain sequence and its context. The antigen is unknown. TCRdb used MiXCR to reprocess the reads, holding one entry per CDR3 protein. The repertoire holds roughly 340,000 distinct CDR3 sequences, with 25% to 35% as singletons. This sample was included in a study of T cell repertoires in cytomegalovirus infection. Trimming cost V 0 bases and J 4 bases, with 15 bases left between them. CDR3 size: 16 residues. CDR1 LGHNT and CDR2 FRNRAP come from the germline V gene. The sequencing here drew on cultured PBMCs, taken from culture after CMV antigen stimulation. The receptor comes from a human donor in good health (CMV status not recorded). Some clones in this sample may be carry-over from other donors' samples. The V and J genes are TRBV12-5 and TRBJ1-1; D might be TRBD1 (6 bases). Here the CDR3 DNA reads TGTGCTAGTGGTTTGGTGACAGGCGGGAGTTCCACTGAAGCTTTCTTT. This sequence encodes CASGLVTGGSSTEAFF. Together with reference TRBV12-5 and TRBJ1-1, the CDR3 gives the full variable domain: DARVTQTPRHKVTEMGQEVTMRCQPILGHNTVFWYRQTMMQGLELLAYFRNRAPLDDSGMPKDRFSAEMPDATLATLKIQPSEPRDSAVYFCASGLVTGGSSTEAFFGQGTRLTVV.